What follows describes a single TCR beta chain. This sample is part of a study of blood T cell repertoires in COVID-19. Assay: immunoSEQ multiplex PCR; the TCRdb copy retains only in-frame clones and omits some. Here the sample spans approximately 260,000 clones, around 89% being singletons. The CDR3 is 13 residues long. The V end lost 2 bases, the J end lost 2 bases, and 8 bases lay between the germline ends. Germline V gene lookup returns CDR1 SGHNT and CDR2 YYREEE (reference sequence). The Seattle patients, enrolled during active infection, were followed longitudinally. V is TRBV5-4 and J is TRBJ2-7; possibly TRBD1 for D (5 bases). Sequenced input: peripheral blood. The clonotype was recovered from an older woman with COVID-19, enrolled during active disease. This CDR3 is CASSFDSAYEQYF. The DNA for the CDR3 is TGTGCCAGCAGCTTCGACAGTGCCTACGAGCAGTACTTC.